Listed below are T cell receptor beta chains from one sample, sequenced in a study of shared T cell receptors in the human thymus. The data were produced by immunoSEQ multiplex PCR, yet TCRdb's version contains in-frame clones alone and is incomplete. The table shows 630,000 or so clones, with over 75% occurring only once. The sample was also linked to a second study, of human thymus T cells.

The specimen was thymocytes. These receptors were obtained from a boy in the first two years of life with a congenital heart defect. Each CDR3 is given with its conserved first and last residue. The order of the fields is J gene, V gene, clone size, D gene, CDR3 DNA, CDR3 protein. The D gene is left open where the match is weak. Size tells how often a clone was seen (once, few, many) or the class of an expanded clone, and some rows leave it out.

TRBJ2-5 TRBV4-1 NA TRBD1 TGCGCCAGCAGCCAAGATAGACAGGGGGCAAGGGAACAAGAGACCCAGTACTTC CASSQDRQGAREQETQYF
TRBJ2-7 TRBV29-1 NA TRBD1 TGCAGCGCTGTAGGACAGGGTAGTTACGAGCAGTACTTC CSAVGQGSYEQYF
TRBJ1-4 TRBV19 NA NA TGTGCCAGTAGTATTCTGGGGCATGTAACTAATGAAAAACTGTTTTTT CASSILGHVTNEKLFF
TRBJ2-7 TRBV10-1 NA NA TGCGCCAGCAGTGATGGACAGCGACACGAGCAGTACTTC CASSDGQRHEQYF
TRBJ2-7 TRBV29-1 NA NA TGCAGCGTGAAGGGGGAGGGACAAAACTACGAGCAGTACTTC CSVKGEGQNYEQYF
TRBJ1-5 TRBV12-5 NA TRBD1 TGTGCTAGTGGTTTGGCCGGACAGGTCAATCAGCCCCAGCATTTT CASGLAGQVNQPQHF
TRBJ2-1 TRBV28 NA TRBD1 TGTGCCAGCAAGGGACAGGGAATATACAATGAGCAGTTCTTC CASKGQGIYNEQFF
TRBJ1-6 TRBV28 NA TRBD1 TGTGCCAGCAGTTTATCCGGGACAGGGGTACGGAATTCCCCCCTCCACTTT CASSLSGTGVRNSPLHF
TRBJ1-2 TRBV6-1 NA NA TGTGCCAGCAGTGAAAGAACAGCCCATGGCTACACCTTC CASSERTAHGYTF
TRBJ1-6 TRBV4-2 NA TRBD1 TGTGCCAGCAGCCATATCCGACAGGGGAACAATTCACCCCTCCACTTT CASSHIRQGNNSPLHF
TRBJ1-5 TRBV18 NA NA TGTGCCAGCTCACAGAGTGCTTTGGACTGTTTCAATCAGCCCCAGCATTTT CASSQSALDCFNQPQHF
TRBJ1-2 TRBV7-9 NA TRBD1 TGTGCCAGCAGCTTAGTGGGGTGGGACAGGGGGCGGCCCGTGCAGGGCTACACCTTC CASSLVGWDRGRPVQGYTF
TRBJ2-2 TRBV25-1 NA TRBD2 TGTGCCAGCAGTGGCAGGCGGGAGGGCCTTTGGACCGGGGAGCTGTTTTTT CASSGRREGLWTGELFF
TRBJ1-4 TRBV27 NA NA TGTGCCAGCAGTTCGACAGCGACTAATGAAAAACTGTTTTTT CASSSTATNEKLFF
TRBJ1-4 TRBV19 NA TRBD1 TGTGCCAGTAGTGTCGGGACAGGGGGCTCTAATGAAAAACTGTTTTTT CASSVGTGGSNEKLFF
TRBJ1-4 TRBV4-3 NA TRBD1 TGCGCCAGCAGCCAAGAAGCGCGAACCGGGACAGGGGCGAGCTTGAGTGAAAAACTGTTTTTT CASSQEARTGTGASLSEKLFF
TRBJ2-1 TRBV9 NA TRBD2 TGTGCCAGCAGCGGACTAGCGGGGATTTACAATGAGCAGTTCTTC CASSGLAGIYNEQFF
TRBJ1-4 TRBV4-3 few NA TGCGCCAGCAGCCAAGTTGCAGGTTCTAATGAAAAACTGTTTTTT CASSQVAGSNEKLFF
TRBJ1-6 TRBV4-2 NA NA TGTGCCAGCAGCCACCTACCTAGCGGGGGCCAGGATTCACCCCTCCACTTT CASSHLPSGGQDSPLHF
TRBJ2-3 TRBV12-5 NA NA TGTGCTAGTGGTAATACAGGGTACCACTCAGATACGCAGTATTTT CASGNTGYHSDTQYF
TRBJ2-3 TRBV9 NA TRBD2 TGTGCCAGCAGCGTAGGTCCAATAGCGGGGGGGACAGATACGCAGTATTTT CASSVGPIAGGTDTQYF
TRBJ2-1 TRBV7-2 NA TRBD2 TGTGCCAGCAGCTTAGGAGCGGGGGTTCACTTTTCCTACAATGAGCAGTTCTTC CASSLGAGVHFSYNEQFF
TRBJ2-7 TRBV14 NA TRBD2 TGTGCCAGCAGCCAAGATCCGGAGATTAGAGCGGGAGGAACTCGCGAGCAGTACTTC CASSQDPEIRAGGTREQYF
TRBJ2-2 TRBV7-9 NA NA TGTGCCAGCAGCCCTAAACAACCTACTAGGGAGCTGTTTTTT CASSPKQPTRELFF
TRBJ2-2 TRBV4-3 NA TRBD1 TGCGCCAGCAGCCAAGGGACAGGGTCGTGTAAATTGAGGACCGGGGAGCTGTTTTTT CASSQGTGSCKLRTGELFF
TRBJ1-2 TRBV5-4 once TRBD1 TGTGCCAGCAGCTCTAGACAGGGAGAGGATGGCTACACCTTC CASSSRQGEDGYTF
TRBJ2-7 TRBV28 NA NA TGTGATGTGTCCTCGTACGAGCAGTACTTC CDVSSYEQYF
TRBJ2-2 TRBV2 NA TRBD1 TGTGCCAGCAGTGACGACGACAGGGACCGCACCGGGGAGCTGTTTTTT CASSDDDRDRTGELFF
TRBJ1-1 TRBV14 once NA TGTGCCAGCAGCCTGGCCGGGAGCCAGAACACTGAAGCTTTCTTT CASSLAGSQNTEAFF
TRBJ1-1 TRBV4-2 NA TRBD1 TGTGCCAGCAGCCAAGATGTTGAGGGACAGAGAAACACTGAAGCTTTCTTT CASSQDVEGQRNTEAFF
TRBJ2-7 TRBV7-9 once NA TGTGCCAGCAGCTTAGGTGGGGCAACCTACGAGCAGTACTTC CASSLGGATYEQYF
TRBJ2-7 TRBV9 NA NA TGTGCCAGCAGCGTATTTGGGGCCGGATCCTACGAGCAGTACTTC CASSVFGAGSYEQYF
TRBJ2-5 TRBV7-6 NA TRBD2 TGTGCCAGCAGCTTAGCGGGGATAGCGGGGGGGAAACGAGAGACCCAGTACTTC CASSLAGIAGGKRETQYF
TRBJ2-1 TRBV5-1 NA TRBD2 TGCGCCAGCAGCTTGGCCTCGGGCAGCGGGGGGGAGTCTGAGCAGTTCTTC CASSLASGSGGESEQFF
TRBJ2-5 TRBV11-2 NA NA TGTGCCAGCAGCCCAGGGGGGAAAGAGACCCAGTACTTC CASSPGGKETQYF
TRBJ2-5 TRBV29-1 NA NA TGCAGCGTCCCCGGGCGGGACCAAGAGACCCAGTACTTC CSVPGRDQETQYF
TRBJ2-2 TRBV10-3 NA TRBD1 TGTGCCATTCCACAGGGGGCAGCGGACACCGGGGAGCTGTTTTTT CAIPQGAADTGELFF
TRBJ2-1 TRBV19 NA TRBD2 TGTGCCAGTGGGACCGGGACTAGCCTAAATGAGCAGTTCTTC CASGTGTSLNEQFF
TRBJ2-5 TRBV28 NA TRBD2 TGTGCCAGCAGTTCCCCGAAAGGGACTAGCGATCCCCTTGAAAAAGAGACCCAGTACTTC CASSSPKGTSDPLEKETQYF
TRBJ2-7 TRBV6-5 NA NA TGTGCCAGCAGTTACCGCAGCTCCTACGAGCAGTACTTC CASSYRSSYEQYF
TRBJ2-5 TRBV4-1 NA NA TGCGCCAGCAGCCAAGGGACAGAAGGGACCCAGTACTTC CASSQGTEGTQYF
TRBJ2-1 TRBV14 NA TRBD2 TGTGCCAGCAGCCAGGCTTCCGGGACTAGCTTTTGGGGCAATGAGCAGTTCTTC CASSQASGTSFWGNEQFF